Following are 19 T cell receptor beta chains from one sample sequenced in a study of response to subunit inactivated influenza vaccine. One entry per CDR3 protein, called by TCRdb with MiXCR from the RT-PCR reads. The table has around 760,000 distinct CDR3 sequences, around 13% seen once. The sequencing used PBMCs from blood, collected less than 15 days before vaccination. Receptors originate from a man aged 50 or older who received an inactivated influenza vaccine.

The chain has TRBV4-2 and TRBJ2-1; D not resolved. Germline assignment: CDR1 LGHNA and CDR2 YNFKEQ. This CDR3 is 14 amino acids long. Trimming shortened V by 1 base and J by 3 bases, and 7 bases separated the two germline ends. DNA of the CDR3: TGTGCCAGCAGCCAAGCAGGTATCTACAATGAGCAGTTCTTC. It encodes CASSQAGIYNEQFF.

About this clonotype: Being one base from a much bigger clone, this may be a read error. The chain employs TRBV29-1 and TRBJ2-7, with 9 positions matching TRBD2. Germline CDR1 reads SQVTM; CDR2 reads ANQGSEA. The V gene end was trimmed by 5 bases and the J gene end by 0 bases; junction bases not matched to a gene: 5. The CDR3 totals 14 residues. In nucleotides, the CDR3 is TGCAGCGTTAGTAGTAGCGGGAGCTCCTACGAGCAGTACTTC. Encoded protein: CSVSSSGSSYEQYF.

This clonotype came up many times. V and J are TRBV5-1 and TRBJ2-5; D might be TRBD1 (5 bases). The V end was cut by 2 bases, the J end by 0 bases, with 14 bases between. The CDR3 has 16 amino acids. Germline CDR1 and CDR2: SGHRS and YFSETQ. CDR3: CASSFQPRGHQETQYF. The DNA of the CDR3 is TGCGCCAGCAGCTTCCAGCCAAGGGGCCACCAAGAGACCCAGTACTTC.

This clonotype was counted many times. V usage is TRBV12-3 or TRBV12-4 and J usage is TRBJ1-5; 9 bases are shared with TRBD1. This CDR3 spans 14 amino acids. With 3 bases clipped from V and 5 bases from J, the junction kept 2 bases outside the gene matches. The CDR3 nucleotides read TGTGCCAGCAGTTTTCGGACAGGGGATCAGCCCCAGCATTTT. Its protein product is CASSFRTGDQPQHF.

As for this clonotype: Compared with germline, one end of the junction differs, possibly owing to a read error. The CDR3 bases are TGTGCCAGCAGCTCACTAGCGGGAGCTCACACAGATACGCAGTTTTTT. It yields the protein CASSSLAGAHTDTQFF. This chain connects TRBV27 to TRBJ2-3, with 11 bases lining up with TRBD2. The CDR3 covers 16 residues. Per germline, CDR1 MNHEY and CDR2 SMNVEV (reference sequence).

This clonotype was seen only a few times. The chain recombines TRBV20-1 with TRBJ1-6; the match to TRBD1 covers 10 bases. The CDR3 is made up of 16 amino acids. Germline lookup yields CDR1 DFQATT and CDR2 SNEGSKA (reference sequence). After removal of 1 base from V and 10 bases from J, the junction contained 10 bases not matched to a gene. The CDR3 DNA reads TGCAGTGCTAGAGCAAGACAGGGGGCGAGAAACTCACCCCTCCACTTT. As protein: CSARARQGARNSPLHF.

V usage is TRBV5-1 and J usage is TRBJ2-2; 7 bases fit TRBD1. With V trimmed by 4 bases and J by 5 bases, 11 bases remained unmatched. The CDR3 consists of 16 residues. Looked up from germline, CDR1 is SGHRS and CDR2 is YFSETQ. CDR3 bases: TGCGCCAGCAGCCTAGTACAGGGGAGCCAAACCGGGGAGCTGTTTTTT. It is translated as CASSLVQGSQTGELFF.

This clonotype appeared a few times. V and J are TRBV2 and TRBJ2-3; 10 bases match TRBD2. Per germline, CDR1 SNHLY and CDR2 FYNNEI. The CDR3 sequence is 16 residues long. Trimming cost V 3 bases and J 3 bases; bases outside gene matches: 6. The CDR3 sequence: CASSDLSGGATDTQYF. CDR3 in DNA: TGTGCCAGCAGTGATTTAAGCGGGGGGGCGACAGATACGCAGTATTTT. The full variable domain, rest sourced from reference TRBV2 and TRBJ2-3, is EPEVTQTPSHQVTQMGQEVILRCVPISNHLYFYWYRQILGQKVEFLVSFYNNEISEKSEIFDDQFSVERPDGSNFTLKIRSTKLEDSAMYFCASSDLSGGATDTQYFGPGTRLTVL.

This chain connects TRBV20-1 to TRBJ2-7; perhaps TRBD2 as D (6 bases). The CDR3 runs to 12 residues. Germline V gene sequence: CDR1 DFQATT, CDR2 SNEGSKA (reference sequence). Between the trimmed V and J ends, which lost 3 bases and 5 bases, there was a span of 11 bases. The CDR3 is CSASTAGNEQYF. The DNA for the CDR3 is TGCAGTGCTAGTACCGCGGGGAACGAGCAGTACTTC.

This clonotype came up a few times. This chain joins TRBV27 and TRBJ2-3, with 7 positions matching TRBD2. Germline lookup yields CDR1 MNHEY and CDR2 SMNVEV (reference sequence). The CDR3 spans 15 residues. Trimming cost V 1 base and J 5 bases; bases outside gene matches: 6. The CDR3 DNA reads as TGTGCCAGCAGTTTATACTGGGGGGGTGAAGATACGCAGTATTTT. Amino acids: CASSLYWGGEDTQYF.

As DNA, the CDR3 is TGTGCCAGCAGCCCACAACGAGGACTCGAGGGGACCCAGTACTTC. Protein: CASSPQRGLEGTQYF. The chain joins TRBV5-6 to TRBJ2-5; D is perhaps TRBD2 (5 bases). V was clipped by 4 bases and J by 7 bases, with 20 bases between them. The CDR3 extends over 15 amino acids. The germline CDR1 and CDR2 sequences are SGHDT and YYEEEE.

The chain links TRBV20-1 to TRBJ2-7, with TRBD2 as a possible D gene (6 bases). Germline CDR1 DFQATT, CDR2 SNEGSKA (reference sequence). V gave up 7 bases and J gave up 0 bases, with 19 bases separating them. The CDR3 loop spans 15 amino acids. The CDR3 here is CSVGVLAKSSYEQYF. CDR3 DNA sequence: TGCAGTGTGGGGGTTCTAGCGAAGAGCTCCTACGAGCAGTACTTC.

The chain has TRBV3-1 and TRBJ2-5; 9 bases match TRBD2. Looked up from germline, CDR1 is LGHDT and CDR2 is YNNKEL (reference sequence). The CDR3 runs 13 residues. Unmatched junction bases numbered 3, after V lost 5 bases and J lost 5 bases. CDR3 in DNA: TGTGCCAGCAGCAGGACTAGCGTGGAGACCCAGTACTTC. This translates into CASSRTSVETQYF.

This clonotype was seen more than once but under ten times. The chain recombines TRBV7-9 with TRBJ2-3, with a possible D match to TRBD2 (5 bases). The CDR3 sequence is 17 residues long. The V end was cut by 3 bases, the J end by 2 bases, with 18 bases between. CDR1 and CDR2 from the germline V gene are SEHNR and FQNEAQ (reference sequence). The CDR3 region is CASSFWPVGSATDTQYF. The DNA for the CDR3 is TGTGCCAGCAGCTTTTGGCCAGTGGGTAGCGCCACAGATACGCAGTATTTT.

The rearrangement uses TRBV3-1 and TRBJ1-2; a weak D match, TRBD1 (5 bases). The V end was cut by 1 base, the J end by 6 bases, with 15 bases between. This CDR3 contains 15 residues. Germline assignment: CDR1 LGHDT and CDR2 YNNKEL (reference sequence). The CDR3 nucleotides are TGTGCCAGCAGCCAAGGGGGACCCAGAGGGGATGGCTACACCTTC. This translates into CASSQGGPRGDGYTF.

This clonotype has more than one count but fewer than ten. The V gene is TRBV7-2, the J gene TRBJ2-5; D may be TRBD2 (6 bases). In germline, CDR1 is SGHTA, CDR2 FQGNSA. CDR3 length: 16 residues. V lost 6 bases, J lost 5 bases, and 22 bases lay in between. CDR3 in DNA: TGTGCCAGCAGGCCCCTTTTGGCGGGACGTTTGGAGACCCAGTACTTC. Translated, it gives CASRPLLAGRLETQYF.

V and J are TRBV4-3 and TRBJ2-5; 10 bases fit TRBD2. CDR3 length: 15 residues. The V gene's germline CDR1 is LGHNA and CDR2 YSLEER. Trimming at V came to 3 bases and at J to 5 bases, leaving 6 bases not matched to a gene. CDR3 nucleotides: TGCGCCAGCAGCCAGGGTAGCGGGGGGATGGAGACCCAGTACTTC. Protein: CASSQGSGGMETQYF.

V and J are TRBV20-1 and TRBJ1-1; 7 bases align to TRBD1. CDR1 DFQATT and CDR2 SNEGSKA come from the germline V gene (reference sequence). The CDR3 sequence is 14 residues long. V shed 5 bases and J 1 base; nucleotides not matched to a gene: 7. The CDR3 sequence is CSALQGSKNTEAFF. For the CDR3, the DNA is TGCAGTGCTCTACAGGGGTCAAAGAACACTGAAGCTTTCTTT.

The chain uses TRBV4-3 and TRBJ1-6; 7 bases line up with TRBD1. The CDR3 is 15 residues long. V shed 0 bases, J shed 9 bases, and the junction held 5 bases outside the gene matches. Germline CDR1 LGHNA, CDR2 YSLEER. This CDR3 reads CASSQDEGASSPLHF. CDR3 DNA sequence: TGCGCCAGCAGCCAAGATGAGGGGGCTAGTTCACCCCTCCACTTT.